This T cell receptor (beta chain) was documented in a study of blood T cell repertoires in COVID-19. Study-wide context: The origin of the acute and convalescent COVID-19 samples was the United States, Italy and Spain. PBMCs, B-cell-depleted T cells, or T cells provided the cDNA or gDNA that made up the material.

This CDR3 has 18 amino acids. Germline-derived CDR1 and CDR2 are KGHDR and SFDVKD. The trim removed 0 bases at V and 0 bases at J, leaving 9 bases unmatched. In the original workflow: Amplification of reference gene primers was used by the study to estimate nucleated cell counts. TCRdb keeps only in-frame clones here, not all; method: immunoSEQ multiplex PCR. Clone size and V and J calls were adopted from that table, with D and trimming inferred from the DNA. The table lists around 700,000 clones, just under 90% of them singletons. This clonotype originated in a woman younger than 30 with acute or convalescent COVID-19. The V gene is TRBV24-1, the J gene TRBJ2-7, with 8 bases matching TRBD2. The sample consisted of peripheral blood. The CDR3 here is CATSDLREVGTSSYEQYF. For the CDR3, the DNA is TGTGCCACCAGTGATTTGCGGGAAGTCGGGACTAGCTCCTACGAGCAGTACTTC.